The 27 T cell receptor beta chains below were found in one sample sequenced in a study of blood T cells in healthy people across ages. Primed by a sample-barcoded 5' primer and a J-beta primer mix, a second PCR proceeded for about 6 to 12 cycles. TCRdb ran MiXCR on the 5' RACE reads and lists one entry per CDR3 protein. Found here are around 1,000,000 distinct CDR3 sequences, roughly two fifths of them singletons; the top ten hold under 15%. Material: blood. All receptors come from a man aged 18 to 30 in good health.

This rearrangement joins TRBV6-5 to TRBJ1-4, with unresolved D. Germline CDR1 and CDR2: MNHEY and SVGAGI. The germline V and J ends were trimmed by 7 bases and 7 bases, with 19 bases remaining between them. This CDR3 contains 15 residues. The CDR3 DNA is TGTGCCAGCACCCCGGGTAGGGTTCCGGGTGAAAAACTGTTTTTT. Protein sequence: CASTPGRVPGEKLFF.

This clonotype was observed a few times. The chain recombines TRBV20-1 with TRBJ2-7; D is unresolved. V was shortened by 6 bases and J by 3 bases, with 12 bases between the two germline ends. The CDR3 has 12 amino acids. Per the germline V gene, CDR1 is DFQATT and CDR2 is SNEGSKA (reference sequence). This chain's CDR3 is CSAMENSYEQYF. For the CDR3, the DNA is TGCAGTGCAATGGAAAACAGCTACGAGCAGTACTTC.

The V and J genes are TRBV20-1 and TRBJ1-4; possible D gene TRBD1, 6 bases. Germline-derived CDR1 and CDR2 are DFQATT and SNEGSKA (reference sequence). This CDR3 region has 15 residues. Trimming removed 6 bases at V and 7 bases at J, with 21 bases between. The CDR3 protein is CSAITPQGSAEKLFF. The CDR3 DNA is TGCAGTGCCATCACACCCCAGGGGAGCGCTGAAAAACTGTTTTTT.

The chain carries TRBV12-3 or TRBV12-4 and TRBJ2-5; possible D gene TRBD2, 5 bases. The CDR3 length is 14 residues. Trimming removed 3 bases at V and 4 bases at J, with 12 bases between. CDR3 region: CASSFAIGVETQYF. DNA of the CDR3: TGTGCCAGCAGTTTCGCCATCGGGGTAGAGACCCAGTACTTC.

This clonotype was seen only a few times. V usage is TRBV3-1 and J usage is TRBJ2-1; 12 bases map to TRBD2. The CDR3 has 16 amino acids. The germline V gene has CDR1 LGHDT and CDR2 YNNKEL (reference sequence). The J segment lost 7 bases and the V segment lost 1 base, leaving 5 bases of the junction unmatched. In nucleotides, the CDR3 is TGTGCCAGCAGCCAAGCTAGCGGGGGGGCTGGAAATGAGCAGTTCTTC. Translated, it gives CASSQASGGAGNEQFF.

Note on this clonotype: Germline is not matched at one junction end, which may reflect a read error. CDR3 coding DNA: TGTGCCAGCAGCATGCGGGACTACGGCTACACCTTC. Amino acid sequence: CASSMRDYGYTF. V usage is TRBV13 and J usage is TRBJ1-2; the D gene is possibly TRBD1 (5 bases). The CDR3 contains 12 residues. The germline gives CDR1 PRHDT, CDR2 FYEKMQ (reference sequence).

This sequence joins TRBV9 and TRBJ1-1, with 7 positions matching TRBD1. This CDR3 is built from 15 residues. Germline values: CDR1 SGDLS, CDR2 YYNGEE. V shed 4 bases and J 2 bases; nucleotides not matched to a gene: 8. The CDR3 sequence is CASSLRDSINTEAFF. In nucleotides, the CDR3 is TGTGCCAGCAGCCTCCGGGACAGCATAAACACTGAAGCTTTCTTT.

This clonotype has more than one count but fewer than ten. The chain combines TRBV7-2 with TRBJ2-7; D tentatively reads TRBD1 or TRBD2 (6 bases each). Germline lookup yields CDR1 SGHTA and CDR2 FQGNSA. This CDR3 comprises 15 residues. Trimming stripped 1 base from V and 6 bases from J, with 16 bases between. CDR3 in DNA: TGTGCCAGCAGCTTAGATGGGGGGCCGAATCGCGAGCAGTACTTC. Translation: CASSLDGGPNREQYF.

This clonotype showed up just a few times. The chain couples TRBV12-3 or TRBV12-4 to TRBJ2-1, with D hard to call. The germline V and J ends were trimmed by 5 bases and 7 bases, with 9 bases remaining between them. The CDR3 has 12 residues. The CDR3 reads CASSPPRNEQFF. The CDR3 nucleotides read TGTGCCAGCAGTCCACCACGAAATGAGCAGTTCTTC.

The rearrangement uses TRBV19 and TRBJ1-1; 9 nucleotides agree with TRBD1. Germline lookup yields CDR1 LNHDA and CDR2 SQIVND (reference sequence). V shed 6 bases and J 6 bases; nucleotides not matched to a gene: 8. The CDR3 is 14 amino acids. CDR3 in DNA: TGTGCCAGTAGAAGGACAGGGGAAGCATCTGAAGCTTTCTTT. Amino acid sequence: CASRRTGEASEAFF.

The chain combines TRBV12-3 or TRBV12-4 with TRBJ2-3; 11 bases agree with TRBD1. CDR3 size: 16 residues. The junction had 6 bases not matched to a gene; V was cut back by 5 bases and J by 2 bases. CDR3 in amino acids: CASSRPDRGHTDTQYF. CDR3 DNA: TGTGCCAGCAGTCGCCCGGACAGGGGGCACACAGATACGCAGTATTTT.

The DNA of the CDR3 is TGTGCCAGCAGCAGATCCCCTCACGAGCAGTACTTC. Protein sequence: CASSRSPHEQYF. The rearrangement joins TRBV25-1 to TRBJ2-5; D is uncertain. The end of the DNA aligns better with TRBJ2-7, so the J call may be wrong. The CDR3 loop spans 12 amino acids. Germline-derived CDR1 and CDR2 are MGHDK and SYGVNS.

This clonotype was recorded a few times. V usage is TRBV4-1 and J usage is TRBJ1-2; 7 bases are shared with TRBD1. The CDR3 runs to 15 residues. Trimming at V came to 1 base and at J to 7 bases, leaving 9 bases not matched to a gene. Germline assignment: CDR1 MGHRA and CDR2 YSYEKL. Written as DNA, the CDR3 is TGCGCCAGCAGCCAAGCGGCTACAGGGGATCGTGGCTACACCTTC. Translation: CASSQAATGDRGYTF.

This chain joins TRBV6-6 and TRBJ1-4; D possibly corresponds to TRBD1 (6 bases). The CDR3 covers 13 residues. V gave up 6 bases and J gave up 8 bases, with 13 bases separating them. CDR1 and CDR2 (germline): MNHNY, SVGAGI (reference sequence). The CDR3, as DNA: TGTGCCAGCAGCTACAGGGTTGGCGAAAAACTGTTTTTT. Its translation is CASSYRVGEKLFF.

The chain uses TRBV29-1 and TRBJ1-1; 9 positions agree with TRBD1. J was trimmed by 0 bases and V by 5 bases; bases with no gene match: 7. The CDR3 is made up of 15 amino acids. Germline loops: CDR1 SQVTM, CDR2 ANQGSEA. Here the CDR3 DNA reads TGCAGCGTTAATCCAAGGACAGGGGTGAACACTGAAGCTTTCTTT. Translation: CSVNPRTGVNTEAFF.

This clonotype was observed a handful of times. The rearrangement links TRBV6-2 or TRBV6-3 to TRBJ2-1; no clear D. Germline V gene sequence: CDR1 MNHEY, CDR2 SVGEGT. The CDR3 has 15 amino acids. The germline V and J ends were trimmed by 4 bases and 9 bases, with 19 bases remaining between them. The CDR3 DNA reads as TGTGCCAGCAGTTCCGCAAACCAGACGTTAGCTGAGCAGTTCTTC. Translating it yields CASSSANQTLAEQFF.

This clonotype was counted between two and nine times. The chain is built from TRBV13 and TRBJ1-4; TRBD1 agrees at 8 bases. Losses at the gene ends were 2 bases for V and 3 bases for J; bases not matched to a gene: 8. Germline CDR1 PRHDT, CDR2 FYEKMQ (reference sequence). There are 17 residues in the CDR3. The CDR3 loop reads CASSLLTGENSNEKLFF. The CDR3 DNA reads as TGTGCCAGCAGCTTACTGACAGGGGAAAATTCTAATGAAAAACTGTTTTTT.

This chain joins TRBV6-1 and TRBJ1-5; perhaps TRBD1 as D (6 bases). This CDR3 is built from 15 residues. Germline V gene lookup returns CDR1 MNHNS and CDR2 SASEGT. V gave up 4 bases and J gave up 6 bases, with 16 bases separating them. CDR3: CASSVPGELGQPQHF. The CDR3 DNA sequence: TGTGCCAGCAGTGTTCCAGGGGAGTTGGGTCAGCCCCAGCATTTT.

The V gene is TRBV7-9, the J gene TRBJ2-3; D is unclear. CDR1 and CDR2 from the germline V gene are SEHNR and FQNEAQ (reference sequence). CDR3 length equals 11 residues. V shed 8 bases and J shed 0 bases, with 3 bases lying between them. The CDR3 here is CASLSTDTQYF. Here the CDR3 DNA reads TGTGCCAGCCTGAGCACAGATACGCAGTATTTT. The whole variable domain, remainder taken from reference TRBV7-9 and TRBJ2-3, is DTGVSQNPRHKITKRGQNVTFRCDPISEHNRLYWYRQTLGQGPEFLTYFQNEAQLEKSRLLSDRFSAERPKGSFSTLEIQRTEQGDSAMYLCASLSTDTQYFGPGTRLTVL.

Points on this clonotype: A read error is possible here, since a much larger clone lies one base away. V gene TRBV20-1 combines with J gene TRBJ2-5; D is perhaps TRBD1 or TRBD2 (7 bases each). CDR3 length: 15 amino acids. The V gene lost 3 bases and the J gene lost 11 bases, with 25 bases spanning the gap. Germline V CDR1 and CDR2: DFQATT, SNEGSKA (reference sequence). CDR3 region: CSARKSGTVNNEQYF. CDR3 in DNA: TGCAGTGCTAGGAAGAGCGGGACAGTTAACAATGAGCAGTACTTC.

The CDR3 coding sequence is TGCAGCGTTGAGGCGGAGTGGGAGACCCAGTACTTC. Amino acid sequence: CSVEAEWETQYF. This rearrangement joins TRBV29-1 to TRBJ2-7; unclear D gene. The J call is doubtful: the DNA matches TRBJ2-5 better. Germline values: CDR1 SQVTM, CDR2 ANQGSEA. This CDR3 comprises 12 residues.

The sample holds one count of this clonotype. The chain employs TRBV2 and TRBJ1-1; TRBD1 is a possible D gene (5 bases). The V gene's germline CDR1 is SNHLY and CDR2 FYNNEI. The CDR3 has 15 amino acids. Between the trimmed V and J ends, which lost 1 base and 2 bases, there was a span of 11 bases. CDR3 bases: TGTGCCAGCAGTGAAGGGGGCAGTCGTAACACTGAAGCTTTCTTT. It encodes CASSEGGSRNTEAFF. The variable domain in full, with the rest retrieved from reference TRBV2 and TRBJ1-1, is EPEVTQTPSHQVTQMGQEVILRCVPISNHLYFYWYRQILGQKVEFLVSFYNNEISEKSEIFDDQFSVERPDGSNFTLKIRSTKLEDSAMYFCASSEGGSRNTEAFFGQGTRLTVV.

The CDR3 region is CASSLNSGTVNYGYTF. In DNA form, the CDR3 reads TGTGCCAGCAGCCTCAATTCCGGGACAGTTAACTATGGCTACACCTTC. The rearrangement uses TRBV5-5 and TRBJ1-2; 7 bases line up with TRBD1. The germline V gene has CDR1 SGHKS and CDR2 YYEKEE (reference sequence). J gave up 1 base and V 4 bases, and 10 bases lay outside the gene matches. The CDR3 consists of 16 residues. The full variable domain, its missing parts supplied by reference TRBV5-5 and TRBJ1-2, is DAGVTQSPTHLIKTRGQQVTLRCSPISGHKSVSWYQQVLGQGPQFIFQYYEKEERGRGNFPDRFSARQFPNYSSELNVNALLLGDSALYLCASSLNSGTVNYGYTFGSGTRLTVV.

V and J are TRBV20-1 and TRBJ1-5, with D unresolved. The CDR3 contains 14 residues. V lost 6 bases and J 5 bases, leaving 17 bases between the germline ends. Germline CDR1 reads DFQATT; CDR2 reads SNEGSKA (reference sequence). The DNA of the CDR3 is TGCAGTGCCGAGGTGGCGGCCGGTCATCAGCCCCAGCATTTT. Protein product: CSAEVAAGHQPQHF.

The gene calls are TRBV6-6 and TRBJ2-1, with 7 nucleotides matching TRBD2. Germline loops: CDR1 MNHNY, CDR2 SVGAGI (reference sequence). The V segment lost 0 bases and the J segment 6 bases; nucleotides outside the gene matches: 8. The CDR3 runs to 16 residues. This chain's CDR3 is CASSYSGRGSGNEQFF. The CDR3 nucleotides read TGTGCCAGCAGTTACTCGGGGAGGGGAAGTGGCAATGAGCAGTTCTTC.

This clonotype turned up a few times. The J gene is TRBJ1-2, the V gene TRBV4-2; 7 nucleotides line up with TRBD1. With V trimmed by 5 bases and J by 7 bases, 10 bases remained unmatched. Germline CDR1 reads LGHNA; CDR2 reads YNFKEQ. The CDR3 runs 14 residues. This CDR3 is CASSDSQGGRGYTF. Written as DNA, the CDR3 is TGTGCCAGCAGCGACTCTCAGGGGGGCCGTGGCTACACCTTC.

This clonotype came up once. The conserved phenylalanine or tryptophan is not found at the CDR3 terminus, so this likely reflects a read error. The DNA is omitted, as the CDR3 cannot be located on it reliably, and the CDR3 follows TCRdb's listing. The chain uses TRBV20-1 and TRBJ2-1. Germline CDR1 reads DFQATT; CDR2 reads SNEGSKA (reference sequence). Inclusive of both ends, the CDR3 amounts to 9 amino acids. CDR3 in amino acids: CSARETGVR.